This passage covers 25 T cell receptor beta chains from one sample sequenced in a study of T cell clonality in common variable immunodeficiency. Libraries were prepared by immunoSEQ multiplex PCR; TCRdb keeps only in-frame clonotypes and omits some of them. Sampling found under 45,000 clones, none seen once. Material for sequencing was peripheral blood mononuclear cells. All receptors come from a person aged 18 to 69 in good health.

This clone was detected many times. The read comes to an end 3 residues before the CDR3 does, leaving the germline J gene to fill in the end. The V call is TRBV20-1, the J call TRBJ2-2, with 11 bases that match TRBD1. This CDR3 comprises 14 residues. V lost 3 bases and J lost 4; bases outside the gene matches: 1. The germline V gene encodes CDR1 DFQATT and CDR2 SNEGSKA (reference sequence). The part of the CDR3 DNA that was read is TGCAGTGCTAGGGACAGGGGGCCCACCGGGGAG. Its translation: CSARDRGPTGE. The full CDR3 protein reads CSARDRGPTGELFF.

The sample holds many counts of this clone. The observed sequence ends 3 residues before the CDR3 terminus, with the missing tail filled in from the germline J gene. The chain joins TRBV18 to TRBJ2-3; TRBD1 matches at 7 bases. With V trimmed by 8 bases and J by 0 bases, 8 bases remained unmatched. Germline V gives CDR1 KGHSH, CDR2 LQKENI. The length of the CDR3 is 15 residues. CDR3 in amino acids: CASRRTGRSTDTQYF. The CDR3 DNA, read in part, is TGTGCCAGCAGACGGACAGGCCGAAGCACAGATACG.

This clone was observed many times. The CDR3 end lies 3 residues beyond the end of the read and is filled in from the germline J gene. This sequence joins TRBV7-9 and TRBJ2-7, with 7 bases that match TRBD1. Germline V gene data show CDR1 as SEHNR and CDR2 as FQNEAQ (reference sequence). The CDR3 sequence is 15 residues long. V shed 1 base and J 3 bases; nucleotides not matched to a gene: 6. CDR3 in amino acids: CASSLGQGEFYEQYF. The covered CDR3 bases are TGTGCCAGCAGCTTAGGCCAGGGGGAGTTCTACGAG.

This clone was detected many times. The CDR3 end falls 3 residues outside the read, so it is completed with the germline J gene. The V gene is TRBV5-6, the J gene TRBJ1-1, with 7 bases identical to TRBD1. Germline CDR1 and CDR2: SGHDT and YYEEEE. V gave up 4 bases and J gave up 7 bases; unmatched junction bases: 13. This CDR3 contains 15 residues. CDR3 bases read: TGTGCCAGCAGCCCGGGGGTAGGGGGCGCGGGTGAA. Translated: CASSPGVGGAGE. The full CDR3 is CASSPGVGGAGEAFF. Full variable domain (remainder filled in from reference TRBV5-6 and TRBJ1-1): DAGVTQSPTHLIKTRGQQVTLRCSPKSGHDTVSWYQQALGQGPQFIFQYYEEEERQRGNFPDRFSGHQFPNYSSELNVNALLLGDSALYLCASSPGVGGAGEAFFGQGTRLTVV.

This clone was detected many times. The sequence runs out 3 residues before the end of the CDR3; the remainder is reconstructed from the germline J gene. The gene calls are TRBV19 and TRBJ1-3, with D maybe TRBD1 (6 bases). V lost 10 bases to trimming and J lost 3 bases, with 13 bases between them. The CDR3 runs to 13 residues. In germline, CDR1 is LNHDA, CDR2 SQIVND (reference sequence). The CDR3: CATSQGNGNTIYF. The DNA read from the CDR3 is TGTGCCACCTCACAGGGAAATGGAAACACC.

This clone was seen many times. The CDR3 here is CASSGDRGNEQFF. The sequenced CDR3 bases are TGTGCCAGCAGCGGGGACAGGGGAAATGAG. The V gene is TRBV2, the J gene TRBJ2-1; 10 positions agree with TRBD1. Sequencing ends 3 residues short of the CDR3 end; the germline J gene provides the rest. CDR3 length: 13 amino acids. V lost 6 bases and J lost 7; bases outside the gene matches: 3. Germline CDR1 reads SNHLY; CDR2 reads FYNNEI.

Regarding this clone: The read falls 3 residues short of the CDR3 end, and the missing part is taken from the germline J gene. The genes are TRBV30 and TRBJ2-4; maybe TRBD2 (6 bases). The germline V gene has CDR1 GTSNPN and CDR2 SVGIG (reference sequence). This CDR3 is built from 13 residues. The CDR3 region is CAWSLGGQNGQYF. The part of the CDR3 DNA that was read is TGTGCCTGGAGTTTGGGGGGTCAAAATGGT.

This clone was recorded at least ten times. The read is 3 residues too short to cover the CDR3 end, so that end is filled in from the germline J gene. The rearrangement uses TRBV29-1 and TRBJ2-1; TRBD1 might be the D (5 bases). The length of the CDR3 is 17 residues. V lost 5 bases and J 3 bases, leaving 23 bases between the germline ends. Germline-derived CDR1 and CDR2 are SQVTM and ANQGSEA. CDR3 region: CSVFGRPPGRVYNEQFF. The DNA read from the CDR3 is TGCAGCGTTTTTGGGCGACCCCCTGGCAGGGTCTACAATGAG.

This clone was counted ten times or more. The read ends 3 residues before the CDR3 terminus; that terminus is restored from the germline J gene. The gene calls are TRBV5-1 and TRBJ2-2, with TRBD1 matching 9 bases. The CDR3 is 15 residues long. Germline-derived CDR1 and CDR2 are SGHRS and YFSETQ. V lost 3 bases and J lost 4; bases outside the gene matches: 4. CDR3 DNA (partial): TGCGCCAGCAGCTCTGTGACAGGGGGCACCGGGGAG. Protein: CASSSVTGGTGE. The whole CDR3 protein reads CASSSVTGGTGELFF.

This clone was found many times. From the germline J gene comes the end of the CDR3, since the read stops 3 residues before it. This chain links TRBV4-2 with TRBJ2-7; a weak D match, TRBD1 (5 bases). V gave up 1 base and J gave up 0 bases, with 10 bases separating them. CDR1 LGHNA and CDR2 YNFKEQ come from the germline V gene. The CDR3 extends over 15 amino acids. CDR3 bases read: TGTGCCAGCAGCCAAGTTTTTGACAGCTCCTACGAG. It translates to CASSQVFDSSYE. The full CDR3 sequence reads CASSQVFDSSYEQYF.

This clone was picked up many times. The part of the CDR3 DNA that was read is TGTGCCTGGAGTCCTGGGGCAGGGATGGCAGATACG. Translation gives CAWSPGAGMADT. In full, the CDR3 reads CAWSPGAGMADTQYF. The chain links TRBV30 to TRBJ2-3, with TRBD1 as a possible D gene (5 bases). Read data end 3 residues before the CDR3 end; the end is taken from the germline J gene. The CDR3 has 15 amino acids. Between the trimmed V and J ends, which lost 2 bases and 4 bases, there was a span of 16 bases. The germline CDR1 and CDR2 sequences are GTSNPN and SVGIG (reference sequence).

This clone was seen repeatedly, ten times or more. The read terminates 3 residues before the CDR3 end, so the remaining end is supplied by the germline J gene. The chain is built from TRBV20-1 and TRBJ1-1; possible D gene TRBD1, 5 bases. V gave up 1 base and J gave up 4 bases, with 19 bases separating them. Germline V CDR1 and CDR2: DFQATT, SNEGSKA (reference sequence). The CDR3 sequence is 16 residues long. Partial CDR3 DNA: TGCAGTGCTAGAGTTCAGCCCAGGGTGGAGAGCACTGAA. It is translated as CSARVQPRVESTE. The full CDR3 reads CSARVQPRVESTEAFF.

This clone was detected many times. The CDR3 is CASSDKGLAAYEQYF. Incomplete CDR3 DNA: TGTGCCAGTAGTGATAAGGGACTAGCGGCCTACGAG. The chain has TRBV19 and TRBJ2-7, with 11 bases that match TRBD2. The CDR3 extends 3 residues past the end of the read, so its final part is completed from the germline J gene. Germline CDR1 and CDR2: LNHDA and SQIVND (reference sequence). V lost 5 bases and J lost 2; bases outside the gene matches: 5. The CDR3 has 15 amino acids.

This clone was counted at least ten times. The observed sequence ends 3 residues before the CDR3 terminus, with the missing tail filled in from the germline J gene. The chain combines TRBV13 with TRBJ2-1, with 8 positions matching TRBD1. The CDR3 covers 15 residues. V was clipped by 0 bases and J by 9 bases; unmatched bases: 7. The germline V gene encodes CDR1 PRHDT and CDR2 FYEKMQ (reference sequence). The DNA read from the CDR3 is TGTGCCAGCAGCTTAGGGGGGCAGGGGGCGGGTGAG. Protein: CASSLGGQGAGE. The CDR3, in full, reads CASSLGGQGAGEQFF. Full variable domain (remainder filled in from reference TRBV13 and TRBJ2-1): AAGVIQSPRHLIKEKRETATLKCYPIPRHDTVYWYQQGPGQDPQFLISFYEKMQSDKGSIPDRFSAQQFSDYHSELNMSSLELGDSALYFCASSLGGQGAGEQFFGPGTRLTVL.

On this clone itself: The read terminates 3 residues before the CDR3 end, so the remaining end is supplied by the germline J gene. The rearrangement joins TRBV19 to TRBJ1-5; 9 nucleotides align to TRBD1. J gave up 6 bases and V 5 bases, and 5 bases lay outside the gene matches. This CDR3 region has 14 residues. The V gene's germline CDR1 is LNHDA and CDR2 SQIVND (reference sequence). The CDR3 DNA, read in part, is TGTGCCAGTAGTCGACAGGGGGGAAGTCAGCCC. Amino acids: CASSRQGGSQP. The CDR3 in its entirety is CASSRQGGSQPQHF.

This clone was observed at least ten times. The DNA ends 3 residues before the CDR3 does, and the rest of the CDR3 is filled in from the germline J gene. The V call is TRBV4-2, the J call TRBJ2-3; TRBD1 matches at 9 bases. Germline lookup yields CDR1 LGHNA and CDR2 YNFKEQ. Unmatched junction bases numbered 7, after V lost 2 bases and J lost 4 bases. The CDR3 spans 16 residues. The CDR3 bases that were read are TGTGCCAGCAGCCAAAGCCAGGGACAGGGATCAGATACG. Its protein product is CASSQSQGQGSDT. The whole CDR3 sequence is CASSQSQGQGSDTQYF.

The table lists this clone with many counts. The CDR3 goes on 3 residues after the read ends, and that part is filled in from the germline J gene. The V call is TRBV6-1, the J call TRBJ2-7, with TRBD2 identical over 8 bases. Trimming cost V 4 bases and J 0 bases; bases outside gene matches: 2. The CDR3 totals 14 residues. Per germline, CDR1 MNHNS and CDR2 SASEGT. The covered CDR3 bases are TGTGCCAGCAGTGTTAGCGGGGTCTCCTACGAG. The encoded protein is CASSVSGVSYE. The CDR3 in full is CASSVSGVSYEQYF.

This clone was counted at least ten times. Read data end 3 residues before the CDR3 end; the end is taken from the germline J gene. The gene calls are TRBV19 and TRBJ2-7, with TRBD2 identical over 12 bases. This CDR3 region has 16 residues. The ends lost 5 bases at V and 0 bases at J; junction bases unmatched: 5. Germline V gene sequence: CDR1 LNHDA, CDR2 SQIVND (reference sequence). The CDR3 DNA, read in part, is TGTGCCAGTAGTGGGACTAGCGGGCGGCACTCCTACGAG. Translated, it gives CASSGTSGRHSYE. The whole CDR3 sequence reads CASSGTSGRHSYEQYF.

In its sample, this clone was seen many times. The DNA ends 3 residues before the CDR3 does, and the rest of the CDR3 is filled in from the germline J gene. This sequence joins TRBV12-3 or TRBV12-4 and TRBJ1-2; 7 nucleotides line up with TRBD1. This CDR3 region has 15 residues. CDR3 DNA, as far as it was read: TGTGCCAGCAGTCTTGCCCAAAAGGGGGCAGGGGGC. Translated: CASSLAQKGAGG. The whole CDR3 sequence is CASSLAQKGAGGYTF.

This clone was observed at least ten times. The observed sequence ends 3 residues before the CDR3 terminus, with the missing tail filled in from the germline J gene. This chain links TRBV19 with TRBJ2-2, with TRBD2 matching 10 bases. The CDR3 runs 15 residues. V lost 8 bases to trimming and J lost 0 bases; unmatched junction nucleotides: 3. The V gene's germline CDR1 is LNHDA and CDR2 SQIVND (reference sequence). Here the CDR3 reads CASHGLAANTGELFF. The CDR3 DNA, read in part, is TGTGCCAGTCATGGACTAGCGGCGAACACCGGGGAG.

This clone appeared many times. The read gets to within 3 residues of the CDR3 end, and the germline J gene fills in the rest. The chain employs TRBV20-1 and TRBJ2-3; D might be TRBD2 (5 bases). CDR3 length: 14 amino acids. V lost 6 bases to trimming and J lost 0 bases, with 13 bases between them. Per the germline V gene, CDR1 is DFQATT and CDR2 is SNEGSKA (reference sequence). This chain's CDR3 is CSAPDWASTDTQYF. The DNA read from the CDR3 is TGCAGTGCCCCGGACTGGGCTAGCACAGATACG.

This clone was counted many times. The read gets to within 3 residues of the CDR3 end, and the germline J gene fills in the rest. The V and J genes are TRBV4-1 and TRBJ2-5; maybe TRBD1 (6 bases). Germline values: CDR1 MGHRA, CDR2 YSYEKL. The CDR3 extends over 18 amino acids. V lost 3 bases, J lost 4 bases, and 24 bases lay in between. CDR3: CASSQDVYGGRAGETQYF. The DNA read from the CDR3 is TGCGCCAGCAGCCAGGATGTATATGGGGGCAGGGCCGGAGAGACC.

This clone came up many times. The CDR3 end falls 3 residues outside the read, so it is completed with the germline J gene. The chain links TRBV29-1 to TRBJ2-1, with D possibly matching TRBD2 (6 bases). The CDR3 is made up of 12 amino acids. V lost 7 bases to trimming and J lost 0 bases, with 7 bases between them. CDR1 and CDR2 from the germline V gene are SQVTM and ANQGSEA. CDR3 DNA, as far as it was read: TGCAGCGGGGGGGACTCCTACAATGAG. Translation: CSGGDSYNE. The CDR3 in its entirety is CSGGDSYNEQFF.

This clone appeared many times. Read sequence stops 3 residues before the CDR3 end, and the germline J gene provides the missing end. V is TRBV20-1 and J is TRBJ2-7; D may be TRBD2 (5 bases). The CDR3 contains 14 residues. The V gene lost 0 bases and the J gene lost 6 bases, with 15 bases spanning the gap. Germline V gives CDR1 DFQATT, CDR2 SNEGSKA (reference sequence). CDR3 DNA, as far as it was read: TGCAGTGCTAGAGATCCGGGGAAACTCGGCGAG. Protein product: CSARDPGKLGE. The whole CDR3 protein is CSARDPGKLGEQYF.

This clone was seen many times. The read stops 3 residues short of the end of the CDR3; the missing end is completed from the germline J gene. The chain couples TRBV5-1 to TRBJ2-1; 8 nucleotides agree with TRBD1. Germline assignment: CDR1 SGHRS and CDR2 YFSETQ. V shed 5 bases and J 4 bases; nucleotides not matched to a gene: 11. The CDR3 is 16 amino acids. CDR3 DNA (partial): TGCGCCAGCAGTTTCAGGCCGGGACAGGCTTACAATGAG. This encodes CASSFRPGQAYNE. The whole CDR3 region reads CASSFRPGQAYNEQFF.